The 25 T cell receptor beta chains reported below all come from one sample, sequenced in a study of cytomegalovirus exposure and HLA in healthy donors. Primers: 60 Vbeta forward and 13 Jbeta reverse. Libraries were prepared by immunoSEQ multiplex PCR; TCRdb keeps only in-frame clonotypes and omits some of them. The top ten clones hold roughly 14% of a sample with 80,000 to 95,000 clones, roughly 80% of them seen once. The specimen was PBMCs. These TCRs come from a woman in her thirties or forties in good health and CMV-seropositive.

This clone has just one count. J is TRBJ2-7 and V is TRBV15, with 10 bases fitting TRBD1. CDR3 length equals 14 residues. Germline V CDR1 and CDR2: LNHNV, YYDKDF (reference sequence). Losses at the gene ends were 3 bases for V and 3 bases for J; bases not matched to a gene: 2. For the CDR3, the DNA is TGTGCCACCAGCAGTGACAGGGGGCTCTACGAGCAGTACTTC. It translates to CATSSDRGLYEQYF. The full variable domain, its missing parts supplied by reference TRBV15 and TRBJ2-7, is DAMVIQNPRYQVTQFGKPVTLSCSQTLNHNVMYWYQQKSSQAPKLLFHYYDKDFNNEADTPDNFQSRRPNTSFCFLDIRSPGLGDTAMYLCATSSDRGLYEQYFGPGTRLTVT.

The chain employs TRBV28 and TRBJ2-1; 12 nucleotides match TRBD1. Germline V gene data show CDR1 as MDHEN and CDR2 as SYDVKM. The V gene end was trimmed by 7 bases and the J gene end by 6 bases; junction bases not matched to a gene: 10. This CDR3 has 16 amino acids. CDR3 protein: CASTLAGQGAINEQFF. Written as DNA, the CDR3 is TGTGCCAGCACTTTGGCGGGACAGGGGGCGATCAATGAGCAGTTCTTC.

This clone was recorded once. The chain is built from TRBV27 and TRBJ2-1; TRBD2 matches at 8 bases. Germline trimming cut 0 bases from V and 3 bases from J; bases unmatched to any gene: 1. This CDR3 region has 15 residues. The germline V gene encodes CDR1 MNHEY and CDR2 SMNVEV (reference sequence). DNA for the CDR3: TGTGCCAGCAGTTTATCCGGGACTAGCTACAATGAGCAGTTCTTC. Its protein product is CASSLSGTSYNEQFF.

The chain employs TRBV2 and TRBJ2-3; 10 bases are a match to TRBD2. CDR1 is SNHLY and CDR2 is FYNNEI in the germline V gene. V trimming: 7 bases; J trimming: 2 bases; junction bases outside the gene matches: 6. This CDR3 has 15 residues. The CDR3 DNA sequence: TGTGCCAGCATCCGGACTAGCGGAATCACAGATACGCAGTATTTT. It codes for CASIRTSGITDTQYF.

This clone was found a few times. This chain connects TRBV30 to TRBJ1-1; D not certain. The CDR3 has 13 residues. Per the germline V gene, CDR1 is GTSNPN and CDR2 is SVGIG (reference sequence). The V and J ends lost 4 bases and 1 base respectively, with 10 bases between them. CDR3 bases: TGTGCCTGGATGAGGCCTCCGAACACTGAAGCTTTCTTT. Translating gives CAWMRPPNTEAFF.

V usage is TRBV7-8 and J usage is TRBJ1-2, with no clear D. The CDR3 covers 14 residues. Trimming cost V 4 bases and J 1 base, with 10 bases left between them. CDR1 is SGHVS, CDR2 FQNEAQ, per germline. CDR3: CASSSGGDNYGYTF. The CDR3 DNA sequence: TGTGCCAGCAGCTCCGGCGGAGATAACTATGGCTACACCTTC. The variable domain in full, completed from reference TRBV7-8 and TRBJ1-2, reads GAGVSQSPRYKVAKRGQDVALRCDPISGHVSLFWYQQALGQGPEFLTYFQNEAQLDKSGLPSDRFFAERPEGSVSTLKIQRTQQEDSAVYLCASSSGGDNYGYTFGSGTRLTVV.

This chain links TRBV4-2 with TRBJ1-2, with D possibly TRBD1 on 5 matching bases. The germline CDR1 and CDR2 sequences are LGHNA and YNFKEQ. The CDR3 has 15 residues. Between the trimmed V and J ends, which lost 4 bases and 4 bases, there was a span of 16 bases. CDR3 in amino acids: CASSRREIVFYGYTF. The CDR3 DNA reads TGTGCCAGCAGCCGCAGGGAAATTGTCTTCTATGGCTACACCTTC.

The chain uses TRBV5-1 and TRBJ2-7; 8 bases map to TRBD1. The CDR3 consists of 13 residues. Germline trimming cut 1 base from V and 5 bases from J; bases unmatched to any gene: 2. The germline gives CDR1 SGHRS, CDR2 YFSETQ. The CDR3 DNA is TGCGCCAGCAGCTTGCCAGGGGGCAACGAGCAGTACTTC. Translation gives CASSLPGGNEQYF. The variable domain in full, with the rest retrieved from reference TRBV5-1 and TRBJ2-7, is KAGVTQTPRYLIKTRGQQVTLSCSPISGHRSVSWYQQTPGQGLQFLFEYFSETQRNKGNFPGRFSGRQFSNSRSEMNVSTLELGDSALYLCASSLPGGNEQYFGPGTRLTVT.

This chain connects TRBV10-3 to TRBJ2-3, with TRBD1 matching over 8 bases. There are 14 residues in the CDR3. CDR1 and CDR2 from the germline V gene are ENHRY and SYGVKD. V trimming: 4 bases; J trimming: 0 bases; junction bases outside the gene matches: 0. In DNA, the CDR3 is TGTGCCATCAGTGGGACAGGGAGCACAGATACGCAGTATTTT. Amino acids: CAISGTGSTDTQYF.

The chain carries TRBV15 and TRBJ2-6, with D perhaps TRBD1 (6 bases). V gave up 4 bases and J gave up 5 bases, with 24 bases separating them. Germline CDR1 LNHNV, CDR2 YYDKDF (reference sequence). This CDR3 has 19 residues. The CDR3 protein is CATSIFLGAEDMWANVLTF. The CDR3 DNA reads TGTGCCACCAGCATATTTTTGGGGGCGGAGGATATGTGGGCCAACGTCCTGACTTTC.

The V call is TRBV28, the J call TRBJ2-7, with 11 positions matching TRBD2. CDR1 MDHEN and CDR2 SYDVKM come from the germline V gene. The CDR3 totals 15 residues. J lost 2 bases, V lost 6 bases, and 6 bases had no gene match. CDR3 in amino acids: CASRAGTSGTYEQYF. CDR3 nucleotide sequence: TGTGCCAGCAGAGCCGGGACTAGCGGAACCTACGAGCAGTACTTC.

CDR3 residues: CASSLASAYEQYF. CDR3 bases: TGTGCCAGCAGCTTAGCCAGCGCCTACGAGCAGTACTTC. V and J are TRBV11-2 and TRBJ2-7, with D unclear. Germline values: CDR1 SGHAT, CDR2 FQNNGV. There are 13 residues in the CDR3. V lost 1 base and J 2 bases, leaving 6 bases between the germline ends.

This chain joins TRBV30 and TRBJ2-4; D may be TRBD1 (6 bases). From germline, CDR1 is GTSNPN and CDR2 SVGIG (reference sequence). This CDR3 has 14 amino acids. Deletions cut 0 bases from V and 4 bases from J, with 10 bases between. For the CDR3, the DNA is TGTGCCTGGAGTGTGGGACACCAAAAAAACATTCAGTACTTC. It encodes CAWSVGHQKNIQYF.

This chain connects TRBV7-3 to TRBJ2-6; D ambiguous. The CDR3 length is 17 residues. V shed 4 bases and J shed 4 bases, with 17 bases lying between them. CDR1 and CDR2 from the germline V gene are SGHTA and FQGTGA. CDR3 DNA: TGTGCCAGCAGCTCTCTCGAGGCCGAGAAGGGGGCCAACGTCCTGACTTTC. Residues: CASSSLEAEKGANVLTF.

V and J are TRBV4-3 and TRBJ2-2; maybe TRBD2 (6 bases). This CDR3 contains 17 residues. With 0 bases removed from V and 5 bases from J, the gap between germline ends came to 16 bases. The germline V gene encodes CDR1 LGHNA and CDR2 YSLEER. Here the CDR3 reads CASSQDGGRDVTGELFF. DNA of the CDR3: TGCGCCAGCAGCCAAGACGGCGGGCGGGATGTGACCGGGGAGCTGTTTTTT.

This chain uses TRBV11-1 with TRBJ2-2, with 8 bases fitting TRBD1. Trimming took 4 bases from V and 0 from J; bases not matched to a gene: 4. Per the germline V gene, CDR1 is SGHAT and CDR2 is FQDESV (reference sequence). The CDR3 is 16 residues long. CDR3 nucleotide sequence: TGTGCCAGCAGCTGGACAGGGAGTTCGAACACCGGGGAGCTGTTTTTT. Its translation: CASSWTGSSNTGELFF. Filled out from reference TRBV11-1 and TRBJ2-2, the complete variable domain reads EAEVAQSPRYKITEKSQAVAFWCDPISGHATLYWYRQILGQGPELLVQFQDESVVDDSQLPKDRFSAERLKGVDSTLKIQPAELGDSAMYLCASSWTGSSNTGELFFGEGSRLTVL.

The chain employs TRBV30 and TRBJ2-7; 10 positions match TRBD1. Germline CDR1 is GTSNPN and CDR2 is SVGIG (reference sequence). The CDR3 is 14 amino acids. Trimming took 0 bases from V and 4 from J; bases not matched to a gene: 3. The CDR3 DNA follows: TGTGCCTGGAGTGTGGGGACAGGGGCATACGAGCAGTACTTC. This codes for CAWSVGTGAYEQYF.

This rearrangement joins TRBV27 to TRBJ1-5, with 10 bases matching TRBD1. With V trimmed by 3 bases and J by 11 bases, 7 bases remained unmatched. Germline V lookup: CDR1 MNHEY, CDR2 SMNVEV (reference sequence). CDR3 length equals 14 residues. The CDR3 region has the DNA TGTGCCAGCAGTTTCGGGACAGGGGCTGGGTCCCAGCATTTT. It specifies CASSFGTGAGSQHF.

The CDR3 loop reads CASSATTYEQYF. In DNA, the CDR3 is TGTGCCAGCAGCGCAACAACCTACGAGCAGTACTTC. The V and J genes are TRBV11-2 and TRBJ2-7; D is ambiguous. Germline V CDR1 and CDR2: SGHAT, FQNNGV. CDR3 size: 12 residues. Trimming cost V 5 bases and J 2 bases, with 7 bases left between them. The full variable domain, its missing parts supplied by reference TRBV11-2 and TRBJ2-7, is EAGVAQSPRYKIIEKRQSVAFWCNPISGHATLYWYQQILGQGPKLLIQFQNNGVVDDSQLPKDRFSAERLKGVDSTLKIQPAKLEDSAVYLCASSATTYEQYFGPGTRLTVT.

The V call is TRBV6-5, the J call TRBJ1-6, with 9 bases identical to TRBD1. The CDR3 has 15 residues. Germline V gene data show CDR1 as MNHEY and CDR2 as SVGAGI. J lost 10 bases, V lost 5 bases, and 9 bases had no gene match. CDR3 sequence reads: CASSGGQGLSSPLHF. The CDR3 DNA reads as TGTGCCAGCAGTGGGGGACAGGGATTGAGCTCACCCCTCCACTTT.

The CDR3 is CASSRKAYEQYF. CDR3 nucleotide sequence: TGTGCCAGCAGCAGAAAAGCCTACGAGCAGTACTTC. V usage is TRBV28 and J usage is TRBJ2-7; D is undetermined. The CDR3 is 12 residues long. CDR1 MDHEN and CDR2 SYDVKM come from the germline V gene. The ends were cut back, 6 bases at V and 2 bases at J, with 8 bases in the middle.

The J gene is TRBJ2-2, the V gene TRBV19; 7 bases agree with TRBD2. The CDR3 is made up of 13 amino acids. CDR1 and CDR2 from the germline V gene are LNHDA and SQIVND (reference sequence). Trimming cost V 8 bases and J 5 bases; bases outside gene matches: 5. The CDR3 is CASLRGRTGELFF. CDR3 nucleotide sequence: TGTGCCAGTCTACGCGGGAGAACCGGGGAGCTGTTTTTT.

V usage is TRBV10-3 and J usage is TRBJ2-1, with 10 bases fitting TRBD2. The germline V gene encodes CDR1 ENHRY and CDR2 SYGVKD. V trimming: 10 bases; J trimming: 0 bases; junction bases outside the gene matches: 12. CDR3 length: 17 residues. The CDR3 nucleotides are TGTGCCACGTCACTACTAGCGGGGACGAGCTCCTACAATGAGCAGTTCTTC. Residues: CATSLLAGTSSYNEQFF.

The chain combines TRBV19 with TRBJ1-2; 8 bases are a match to TRBD1. CDR1 and CDR2 from the germline V gene are LNHDA and SQIVND (reference sequence). The CDR3 extends over 13 amino acids. J was trimmed by 7 bases and V by 5 bases; bases with no gene match: 6. CDR3 loop: CASSFGGQVGYTF. In nucleotides, the CDR3 is TGTGCCAGTAGTTTCGGGGGACAGGTTGGCTACACCTTC.

The chain is built from TRBV27 and TRBJ2-7, with 8 bases matching TRBD1. There are 15 residues in the CDR3. Germline CDR1 and CDR2: MNHEY and SMNVEV (reference sequence). Losses at the gene ends were 4 bases for V and 0 bases for J; bases not matched to a gene: 5. The CDR3 loop is CASSYGQGSSYEQYF. The CDR3 bases are TGTGCCAGCAGTTATGGACAGGGATCCTCCTACGAGCAGTACTTC.